This T cell receptor beta chain was observed in a study of cytomegalovirus exposure and HLA in healthy donors. CDR3 length: 13 amino acids. V lost 4 bases, J lost 7 bases, and 12 bases lay in between. Germline V gene data show CDR1 as SGDLS and CDR2 as YYNGEE. Points on this clone: What it binds is not known.

The PCR contained 60 Vbeta and 13 Jbeta primers. Assay used: immunoSEQ multiplex PCR; TCRdb lists only in-frame clones, some missing. The table lists more than 50,000 clones, 55% to 75% of them singletons. Study-wide findings and caveats: Reports described diagnosis of cytomegalovirus status by the classifier as highly specific and sensitive. The study designated fewer than 200 TCR beta chains cytomegalovirus-associated.

The chain joins TRBV9 to TRBJ2-1, with a tentative D call TRBD1 (6 bases). The sequence came from a man in his forties in good health and CMV-seropositive. The sequenced material came from PBMCs. The CDR3 DNA sequence: TGTGCCAGCAGCACAAACAGGGAGAATGAGCAGTTCTTC. Translated: CASSTNRENEQFF. Drawing the rest from reference TRBV9 and TRBJ2-1, the complete variable domain is DSGVTQTPKHLITATGQRVTLRCSPRSGDLSVYWYQQSLDQGLQFLIQYYNGEERAKGNILERFSAQQFPDLHSELNLSSLELGDSALYFCASSTNRENEQFFGPGTRLTVL.